The rows below give T cell receptor beta chains drawn from one sample of a study of T cell repertoires in cytomegalovirus infection. TCRdb re-derived calls from the reads in MiXCR, one entry per CDR3 protein. The sample carries 450,000 to 600,000 distinct CDR3 sequences, 40% to 50% recorded once. No antigen has been assigned to these receptors. The sequenced sample was cultured PBMCs, obtained from culture after CMV antigen stimulation. Every receptor here comes from a human donor in good health (CMV status not recorded). Some clones in this sample may be carry-over from other donors' samples. Both conserved end residues are part of each CDR3.

TRBJ2-5 | TRBV7-2 | CASSLAYTRMGQYF
TRBJ2-7 | TRBV6-5 | CASSRLDRVHEQYF
TRBJ1-2 | TRBV10-2 | CASTGGTRQLRPFYGYTF
TRBJ2-1 | TRBV12-3/TRBV12-4 | CASAIAGRSYNEQFF
TRBJ2-2 | TRBV7-9 | CASSLPEGLNTGELFF
TRBJ1-1 | TRBV7-8 | CASSFSGANTEAFF
TRBJ2-7 | TRBV6-8 | CASSYSPGQGSFYEQYF
TRBJ2-5 | TRBV7-2 | CASSLGSGRAWGETQYF
TRBJ2-5 | TRBV6-2/TRBV6-3 | CASSTGSLVTHRETQYF
TRBJ1-3 | TRBV12-3/TRBV12-4 | CASSTSGNTIYF
TRBJ1-6 | TRBV11-2 | CASSLNPGSYNSPLHF
TRBJ2-1 | TRBV7-9 | CASSYPGQGNNEQFF
TRBJ2-1 | TRBV7-2 | CASSSRLANPPEQFF
TRBJ2-3 | TRBV20-1 | CSALSGSGNTQYF
TRBJ1-2 | TRBV2 | CASSETPDSYYGYTF
TRBJ2-3 | TRBV7-9 | CASSFSGDSTDTQYF
TRBJ2-3 | TRBV27 | CASSHTGIGTDTQYF
TRBJ1-2 | TRBV7-9 | CASSFFRTLPDQYGYTF
TRBJ1-1 | TRBV29-1 | CSVNRGGTEAFF
TRBJ1-6 | TRBV12-3/TRBV12-4 | CASSRGQGDSPLHF
TRBJ2-2 | TRBV7-9 | CASSLIVLASTGELFF
TRBJ2-7 | TRBV6-6 | CASKFGGSTEEQYF
TRBJ2-7 | TRBV7-9 | CASSAWGDTSAGEQYF
TRBJ1-5 | TRBV7-9 | CASSQGRINQPQHF
TRBJ1-1 | TRBV2 | CATALGAGTEAFF
TRBJ2-7 | TRBV7-2 | CASSVWDRSSYEQYF
TRBJ2-7 | TRBV15 | CATSRAPSEQYF
TRBJ2-3 | TRBV6-5 | CASSYSWPASTDTQYF
TRBJ2-7 | TRBV6-2/TRBV6-3 | CASGRRSVYEQYF
TRBJ2-7 | TRBV20-1 | CSARLSGTGSYEQYF
TRBJ1-2 | TRBV7-8 | CASSREEGDYGYTF
TRBJ2-3 | TRBV7-9 | CASSSPAASTDTQYF
TRBJ2-4 | TRBV6-2/TRBV6-3 | CASSYSILTGRNIQYF
TRBJ2-7 | TRBV7-2 | CASSFYHEQYF
TRBJ1-1 | TRBV7-8 | CASSYDVNTEAFF
TRBJ2-3 | TRBV27 | CASASGTTYPDTQYF
TRBJ2-3 | TRBV7-2 | CASSFAPSTDTQYF
TRBJ2-5 | TRBV12-3/TRBV12-4 | CASGRDNQETQYF
TRBJ2-3 | TRBV7-2 | CASSGLGVPYADTQYF
TRBJ1-5 | TRBV15 | CATSSANRNQPQHF
TRBJ2-7 | TRBV7-2 | CASSLGAGITYEQYF
TRBJ2-3 | TRBV28 | CASSPKLAPDTQYF
TRBJ1-6 | TRBV4-1 | CASSQGGSSSPLHF
TRBJ1-4 | TRBV7-2 | CASSPSGGTYEKLFF
TRBJ1-5 | TRBV7-6 | CASSLGGPGQHNQPQHF
TRBJ2-1 | TRBV7-9 | CASSPPNGYNEQFF
TRBJ2-5 | TRBV12-3/TRBV12-4 | CASRGTEKETQYF
TRBJ2-1 | TRBV7-9 | CASSSGTSVDEQFF
TRBJ1-4 | TRBV19 | CASSGARGEKLFF
TRBJ2-7 | TRBV19 | CASSIGQGTSYEQYF
TRBJ1-1 | TRBV19 | CASRRGGITFF